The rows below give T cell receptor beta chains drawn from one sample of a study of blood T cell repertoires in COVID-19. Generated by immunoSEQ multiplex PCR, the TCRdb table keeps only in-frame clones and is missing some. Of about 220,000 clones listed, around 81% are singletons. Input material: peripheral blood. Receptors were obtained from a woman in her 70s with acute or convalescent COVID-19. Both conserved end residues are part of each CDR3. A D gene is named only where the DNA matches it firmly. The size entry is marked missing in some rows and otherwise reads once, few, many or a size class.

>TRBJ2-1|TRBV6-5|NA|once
CASRKQFSYNEQFF
TGTGCCAGCAGAAAACAGTTCTCCTACAATGAGCAGTTCTTC
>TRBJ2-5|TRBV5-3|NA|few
CAKKGAVETQYF
TGTGCCAAAAAAGGGGCTGTCGAGACCCAGTACTTC
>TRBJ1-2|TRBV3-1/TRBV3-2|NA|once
CASSRQSLGNYGYTF
TGTGCCAGCAGCCGACAGAGCCTCGGGAACTATGGCTACACCTTC
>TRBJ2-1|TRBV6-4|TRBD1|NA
CASSDPIGTDYNEQFF
TGTGCCAGCAGTGACCCGATCGGGACAGATTACAATGAGCAGTTCTTC
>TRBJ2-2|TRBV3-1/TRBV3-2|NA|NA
CASSQVLATTGELFF
TGTGCCAGCAGCCAAGTGCTAGCTACCACCGGGGAGCTGTTTTTT
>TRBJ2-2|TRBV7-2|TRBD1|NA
CASSLVAGGNTGELFF
TGTGCCAGCAGCTTAGTTGCAGGGGGGAACACCGGGGAGCTGTTTTTT
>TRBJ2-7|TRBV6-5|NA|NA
CASSYPEQGEQYF
TGTGCCAGCAGTTACCCAGAACAGGGCGAGCAGTACTTC
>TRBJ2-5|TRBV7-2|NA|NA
CASSAGSTELETQYF
TGTGCCAGCAGCGCAGGCAGTACAGAGCTAGAGACCCAGTACTTC
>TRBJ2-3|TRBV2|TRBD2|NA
CASSELARGGTDTQYF
TGTGCCAGCAGTGAACTTGCGCGGGGGGGCACGGATACGCAGTATTTT
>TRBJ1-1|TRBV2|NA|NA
CASTPVVAGEAFF
TGTGCCAGCACACCAGTCGTAGCCGGGGAAGCTTTCTTT
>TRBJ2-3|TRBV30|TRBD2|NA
CAWSLNGLAIGDTQYF
TGTGCCTGGAGTTTGAACGGACTAGCGATCGGAGATACGCAGTATTTT
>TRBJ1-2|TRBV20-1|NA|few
CSAQANYGYTF
TGCAGTGCCCAGGCAAACTATGGCTACACCTTC
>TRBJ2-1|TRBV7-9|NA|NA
CASRSGLASDYNEQFF
TGTGCCAGTAGATCGGGGCTAGCGAGTGACTACAATGAGCAGTTCTTC
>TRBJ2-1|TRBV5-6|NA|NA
CASSFNRGRDNEQFF
TGTGCCAGCAGCTTCAACAGGGGGAGGGACAATGAGCAGTTCTTC
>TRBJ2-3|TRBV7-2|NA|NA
CASSFTSKDTQYF
TGTGCCAGCAGCTTCACTTCCAAGGATACGCAGTATTTT
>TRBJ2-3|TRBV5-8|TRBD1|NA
CASSLGTGLTDTQYF
TGTGCCAGCAGCTTAGGGACAGGGTTGACAGATACGCAGTATTTT
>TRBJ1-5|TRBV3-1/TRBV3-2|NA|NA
CASSQVPGNQPQHF
TGTGCCAGCAGCCAAGTCCCGGGCAATCAGCCCCAGCATTTT
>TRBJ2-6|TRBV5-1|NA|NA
CASSLLQGAGANVLTF
TGCGCCAGCAGCTTGCTACAGGGCGCTGGGGCCAACGTCCTGACTTTC
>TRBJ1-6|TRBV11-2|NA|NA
CASSPTGEAGGSLHF
TGTGCCAGCAGCCCAACCGGCGAGGCCGGTGGATCCCTCCACTTT
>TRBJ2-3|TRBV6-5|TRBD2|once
CAIQRGGPTDTQYF
TGTGCCATACAACGGGGGGGGCCGACAGATACGCAGTATTTT
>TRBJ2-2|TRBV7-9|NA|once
CASSSRQAAGELFF
TGTGCCAGCAGCTCCCGACAGGCTGCCGGGGAGCTGTTTTTT
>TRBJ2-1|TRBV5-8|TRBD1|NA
CASSPGQGGYNEQFF
TGTGCCAGCAGCCCAGGACAGGGCGGGTACAATGAGCAGTTCTTC
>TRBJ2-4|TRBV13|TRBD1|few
CASTQSSRTGRPAKNIQYF
TGTGCCAGCACCCAATCATCTCGGACAGGGCGCCCAGCCAAAAACATTCAGTACTTC
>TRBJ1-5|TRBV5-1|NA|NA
CASSSGRGDSNQPQHF
TGCGCCAGCAGCTCCGGGCGCGGGGATAGCAATCAGCCCCAGCATTTT
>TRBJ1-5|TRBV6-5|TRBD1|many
CASSFDRGLNQPQHF
TGTGCCAGCAGTTTTGACAGGGGCTTAAATCAGCCCCAGCATTTT
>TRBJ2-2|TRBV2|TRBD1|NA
CASTPGQGTGELFF
TGTGCCAGCACCCCGGGACAGGGCACCGGGGAGCTGTTTTTT
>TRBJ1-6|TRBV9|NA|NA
CASSVAHGGNSPLHF
TGTGCCAGCAGCGTAGCTCATGGGGGGAATTCACCCCTCCACTTT
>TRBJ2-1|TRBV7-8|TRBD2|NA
CASSLELAGGYNEQFF
TGTGCCAGCAGCTTAGAGTTAGCGGGGGGTTACAATGAGCAGTTCTTC
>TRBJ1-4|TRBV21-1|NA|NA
CASGGTDEKLFF
TGTGCCAGCGGAGGGACGGATGAAAAACTGTTTTTT
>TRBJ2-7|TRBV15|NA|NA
CATSLGAVGYEQYF
TGTGCCACCAGCTTGGGGGCCGTGGGCTACGAGCAGTACTTC
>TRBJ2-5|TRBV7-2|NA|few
CASSLLAGDQYF
TGTGCCAGCAGCCTCCTCGCCGGGGACCAGTACTTC
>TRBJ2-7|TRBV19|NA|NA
CASKESSPSATYEQYF
TGTGCCAGTAAGGAGTCTTCCCCCTCCGCAACCTACGAGCAGTACTTC
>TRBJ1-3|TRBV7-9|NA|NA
CASSPRRLSGNTIYF
TGTGCCAGCAGCCCCAGGAGGCTCTCTGGAAACACCATATATTTT
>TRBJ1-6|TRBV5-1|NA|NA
CASSPERGTESSPLHF
TGCGCCAGCAGCCCTGAAAGGGGGACGGAGAGTTCACCCCTCCACTTT
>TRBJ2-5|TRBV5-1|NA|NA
CASSPGSSGETQYF
TGCGCCAGCAGCCCGGGGTCCAGCGGAGAGACCCAGTACTTC
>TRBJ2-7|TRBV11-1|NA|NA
CASDQGTNYEQYF
TGTGCCAGCGATCAGGGGACAAACTACGAGCAGTACTTC
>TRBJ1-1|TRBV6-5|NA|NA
CASSYYSQNTEAFF
TGTGCCAGCAGTTACTACAGCCAGAACACTGAAGCTTTCTTT
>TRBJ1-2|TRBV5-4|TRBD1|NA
CASSSSGTGGIYGYTF
TGTGCCAGCAGCTCCTCCGGGACAGGGGGGATCTATGGCTACACCTTC
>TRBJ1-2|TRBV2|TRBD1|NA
CATGDRGGYGYTF
TGTGCCACCGGGGACAGGGGTGGCTATGGCTACACCTTC
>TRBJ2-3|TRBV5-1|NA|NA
CASSLEQGTDTQYF
TGCGCCAGCAGCTTAGAGCAAGGCACAGATACGCAGTATTTT
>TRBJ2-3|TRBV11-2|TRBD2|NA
CASRPGTSGLTDTQYF
TGTGCCAGCAGACCCGGGACTAGCGGACTCACAGATACGCAGTATTTT
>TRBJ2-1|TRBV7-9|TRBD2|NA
CASSSRTSGVSYNEQFF
TGTGCCAGCAGCTCCCGGACTAGCGGGGTCTCCTACAATGAGCAGTTCTTC
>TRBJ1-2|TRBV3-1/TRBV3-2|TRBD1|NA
CASSPGTGEGVYGYTF
TGTGCCAGCAGCCCGGGGACAGGGGAAGGCGTCTATGGCTACACCTTC
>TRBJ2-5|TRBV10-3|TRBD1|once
CAISRGLRETQYF
TGTGCCATCAGCAGGGGGCTTAGGGAGACCCAGTACTTC
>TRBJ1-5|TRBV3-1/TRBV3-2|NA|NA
CASSQGGRGGNQPQHF
TGTGCCAGCAGCCAAGGTGGGAGGGGGGGCAATCAGCCCCAGCATTTT
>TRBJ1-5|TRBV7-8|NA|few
CASSGQRDQPQHF
TGTGCCAGCTCAGGACAGAGAGATCAGCCCCAGCATTTT
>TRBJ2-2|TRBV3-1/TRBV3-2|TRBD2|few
CASSQGYTSGGGTGELFF
TGTGCCAGCAGCCAGGGGTACACTAGCGGGGGTGGCACCGGGGAGCTGTTTTTT
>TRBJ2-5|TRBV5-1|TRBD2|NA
CASKVGSGQETQYF
TGCGCCAGTAAGGTTGGTAGCGGGCAAGAGACCCAGTACTTC
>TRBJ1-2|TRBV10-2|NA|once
CASSPLTGYYGYTF
TGCGCCAGCAGCCCTCTCACAGGATATTATGGCTACACCTTC